This TCR beta chain was obtained from a study of blood T cell repertoires in COVID-19 (dated by TCRdb to 2020 to 2022). Background on the whole study: The collaborator samples originated in the United States, Italy and Spain and spanned the acute and convalescent phases of COVID-19. The material from the prospective study consisted of cDNA or gDNA derived from T cells, B-cell-depleted T cells, or PBMCs. The dataset comprised deeply sampled blood TCRbeta repertoires from subjects exposed to, actively infected with, or recovered from COVID-19. The repertoires were released in a freely available public database meant as a resource for research on the immune response to SARS-CoV-2. Samples were obtained from the ongoing ImmuneRACE study (first 160 participants) and from about 1,300 subjects provided by 6 global collaborators. Nearly every sample came with metadata listing a de-identified subject ID, COVID-19 status, age in years and sex. Where available, HLA class I and class II types were taken from metadata supplied by the sample provider and were not determined by assay-based typing.

The CDR3 measures 17 amino acids from cysteine to phenylalanine. The DNA shown is the 51-base CDR3, in frame from base 1. The V end loses 0 bases and the J end loses 0 bases, and a stretch of 12 bases separates them. Based on the germline V gene, the CDR1 and CDR2 sequences are SGHVS and FQNEAQ. Concerning this clone itself: Its antigen is currently not known. One base away there is no much larger clone; base qualities are not given.

Each collaborating institution followed its own protocols to collect whole blood in K2EDTA tubes. For TCRbeta analysis, collaborators shipped samples as frozen whole blood, isolated PBMCs, or DNA extracted from either of those sample types. The investigation overall reported the following: Clinical and demographic metadata were provided uncurated, with the amount varying by source and participant.

The immunoSEQ Assay, a bias-controlled multiplex PCR, was used to amplify TCRbeta CDR3 regions from genomic DNA. The original pipeline was this. The number of nucleated cells in each sample was estimated by amplification of reference gene primers within the assay. Sequence reads were collapsed and filtered to measure the absolute abundance of every unique TCRbeta CDR3 rearrangement. For each sample, productive Simpson clonality was calculated as the square root of Simpson's diversity index over productive rearrangements. The table was pulled from immuneACCESS by TCRdb, which kept in-frame rearrangements only. Such tables lose some clones; where checked, under half of the loss comes from unresolved V genes, and the rest has no known cause. That table furnishes V, J and clone size, whereas the DNA furnished D and trimming. The sample yields about 120,000 clones; over 65% were counted once. The ten biggest clones cover about 3.9% of the sample.

Sequencing was done on a sample of peripheral blood. The rearrangement joined TRBV7-8 to TRBJ2-1; a tentative D match to TRBD2 spans 5 bases. This TCR derives from a man between 60 and 75 years old with acute or convalescent COVID-19. The CDR3: CASSLAPRTSSYNEQFF. In nucleotides, the sequence is TGTGCCAGCAGCTTAGCTCCAAGAACTAGCTCCTACAATGAGCAGTTCTTC.